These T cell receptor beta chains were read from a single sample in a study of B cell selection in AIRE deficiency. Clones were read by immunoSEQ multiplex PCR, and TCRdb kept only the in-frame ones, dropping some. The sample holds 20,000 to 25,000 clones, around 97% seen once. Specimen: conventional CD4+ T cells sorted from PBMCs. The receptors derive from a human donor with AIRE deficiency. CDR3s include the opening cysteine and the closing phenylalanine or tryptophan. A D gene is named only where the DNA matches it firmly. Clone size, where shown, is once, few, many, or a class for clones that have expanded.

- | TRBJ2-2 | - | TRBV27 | CASNDLANTGELFF | TGTGCCAGCAACGACCTGGCGAACACCGGGGAGCTGTTTTTT
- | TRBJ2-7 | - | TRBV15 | CATSSTPWRDEQYF | TGTGCCACCAGCTCTACCCCCTGGCGCGACGAGCAGTACTTC
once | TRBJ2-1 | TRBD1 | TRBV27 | CASSYELVPGQGNEQFF | TGTGCCAGCAGTTACGAACTAGTCCCGGGACAGGGGAATGAGCAGTTCTTC
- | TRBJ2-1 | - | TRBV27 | CASSLFPLDGYSFNEQFF | TGTGCCAGCAGTTTATTCCCCCTGGACGGGTATTCGTTCAATGAGCAGTTCTTC
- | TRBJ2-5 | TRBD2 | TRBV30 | CAWSEMSGNQETQYF | TGTGCCTGGAGCGAAATGAGCGGGAACCAAGAGACCCAGTACTTC
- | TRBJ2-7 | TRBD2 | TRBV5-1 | CASSYGASGGNSYEQYF | TGCGCCAGCAGCTATGGGGCTAGCGGGGGGAACTCCTACGAGCAGTACTTC
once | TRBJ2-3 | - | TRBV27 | CASSLRERGRFTGDTQYF | TGTGCCAGCAGTTTAAGGGAACGGGGGCGTTTCACGGGAGATACGCAGTATTTT
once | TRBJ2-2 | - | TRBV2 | CASSVETGNTGELFF | TGTGCCAGCAGTGTGGAGACAGGGAACACCGGGGAGCTGTTTTTT
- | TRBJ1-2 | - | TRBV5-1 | CASSPGTVGSYGYTF | TGCGCCAGCAGCCCCGGGACGGTAGGGAGCTATGGCTACACCTTC
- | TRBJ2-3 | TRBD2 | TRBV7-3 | CASSREGRRTDTQYF | TGTGCCAGCAGCCGGGAGGGACGCCGCACAGATACGCAGTATTTT
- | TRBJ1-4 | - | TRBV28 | CASSGGGIREKLFF | TGTGCCAGCAGTGGTGGGGGGATACGTGAAAAACTGTTTTTT
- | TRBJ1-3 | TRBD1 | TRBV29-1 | CSVETGLLGAIYF | TGCAGCGTAGAGACAGGGCTCCTTGGGGCCATATATTTT
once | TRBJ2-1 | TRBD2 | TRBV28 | CASSFGGSRNEQFF | TGTGCCAGCAGTTTTGGCGGGAGTAGGAATGAGCAGTTCTTC
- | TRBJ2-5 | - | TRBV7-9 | CASSSGGATQYF | TGTGCCAGCAGCTCGGGCGGGGCGACCCAGTACTTC
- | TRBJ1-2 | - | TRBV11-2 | CASSLWAGAAQGYTF | TGTGCCAGCAGCTTATGGGCAGGGGCCGCCCAGGGCTACACCTTC
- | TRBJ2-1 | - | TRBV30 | CAWSWGVVSSGNEQFF | TGTGCCTGGAGCTGGGGGGTTGTTTCTAGTGGAAATGAGCAGTTCTTC
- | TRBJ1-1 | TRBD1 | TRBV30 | CAWSSTGRKAFF | TGTGCCTGGAGTTCGACAGGGCGGAAAGCTTTCTTT
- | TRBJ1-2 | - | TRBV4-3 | CASSQDRGLTNYGYTF | TGCGCCAGCAGCCAAGATAGGGGACTCACGAACTATGGCTACACCTTC
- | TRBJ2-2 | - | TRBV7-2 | CASGEWAGNGELFF | TGTGCCAGCGGAGAGTGGGCGGGGAACGGGGAGCTGTTTTTT
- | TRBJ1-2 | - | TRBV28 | CASSLSPPNYGYTF | TGTGCCAGCAGTTTGTCACCACCTAACTATGGCTACACCTTC
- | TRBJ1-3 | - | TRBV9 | CASSAQGFGNTIYF | TGTGCCAGCAGCGCCCAGGGGTTTGGAAACACCATATATTTT
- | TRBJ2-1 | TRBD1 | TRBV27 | CASSLNPRGGAYSYNEQFF | TGTGCCAGCAGTTTAAACCCCCGAGGGGGCGCCTACTCCTACAATGAGCAGTTCTTC
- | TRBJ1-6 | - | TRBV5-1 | CASRLASDNSPLHF | TGCGCCAGCCGACTCGCAAGTGACAATTCACCCCTCCACTTT
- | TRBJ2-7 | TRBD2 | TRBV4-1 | CASSQSPSGGPYEQYF | TGCGCCAGCAGCCAATCCCCTAGCGGGGGACCCTACGAGCAGTACTTC
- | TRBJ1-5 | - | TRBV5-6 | CASTSLLSNQPQHF | TGTGCCAGCACCTCCCTCCTGTCGAACCAGCCCCAGCATTTT
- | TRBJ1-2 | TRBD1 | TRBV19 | CASSPDRETSGYTF | TGTGCCAGTAGTCCGGACAGGGAAACTTCAGGCTACACCTTC
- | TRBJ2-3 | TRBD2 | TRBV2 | CASSGVGTSGRVTDTQYF | TGTGCCAGCAGTGGAGTAGGGACTAGCGGGAGGGTGACAGATACGCAGTATTTT
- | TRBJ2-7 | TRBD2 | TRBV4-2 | CASSQELAGGREQYF | TGTGCCAGCAGCCAAGAGCTAGCGGGAGGTAGGGAGCAGTACTTC
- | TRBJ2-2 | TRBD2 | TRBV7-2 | CASSFGGTWNTGELFF | TGTGCCAGCAGCTTCGGGGGGACTTGGAACACCGGGGAGCTGTTTTTT
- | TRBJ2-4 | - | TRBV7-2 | CASSYVDPNIQYF | TGTGCCAGCAGCTATGTGGATCCAAACATTCAGTACTTC
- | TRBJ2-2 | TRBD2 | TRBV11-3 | CASSSSGTNTGELFF | TGTGCCAGCAGCTCTAGCGGGACGAACACCGGGGAGCTGTTTTTT
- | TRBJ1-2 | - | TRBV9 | CASSPSAGLDSGYTF | TGTGCCAGCAGCCCCTCGGCAGGGCTGGACTCTGGCTACACCTTC
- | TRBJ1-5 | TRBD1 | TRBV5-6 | CASSAAGTGSQPQHF | TGTGCCAGCAGCGCGGCAGGGACAGGGTCCCAGCCCCAGCATTTT
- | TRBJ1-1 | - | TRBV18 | CASSPPEGGAFF | TGTGCCAGCTCACCACCGGAGGGTGGAGCTTTCTTT
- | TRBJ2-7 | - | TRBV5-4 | CASSFPGGHEQYF | TGTGCCAGCAGCTTCCCAGGAGGGCACGAGCAGTACTTC
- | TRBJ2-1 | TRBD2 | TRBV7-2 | CASSLGLEGLEQFF | TGTGCCAGCAGCTTGGGACTAGAGGGCCTCGAGCAGTTCTTC
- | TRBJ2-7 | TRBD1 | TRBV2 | CASSSQGVYEQYF | TGTGCCAGCAGTTCACAGGGGGTCTACGAGCAGTACTTC
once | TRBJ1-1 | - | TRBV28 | CASSLGSSQGWGDNYEAFF | TGTGCCAGCAGTCTGGGAAGTAGTCAGGGGTGGGGGGACAATTACGAAGCTTTCTTT
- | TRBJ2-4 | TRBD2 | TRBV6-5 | CASGLAGAKNIQYF | TGTGCCAGTGGACTAGCGGGAGCCAAAAACATTCAGTACTTC
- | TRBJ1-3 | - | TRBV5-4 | CASSLVPNSGNTIYF | TGTGCCAGCAGCTTGGTACCAAACTCTGGAAACACCATATATTTT
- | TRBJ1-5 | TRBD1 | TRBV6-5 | CASRKGRQGYQPQHF | TGTGCCAGCAGAAAGGGTCGACAGGGGTATCAGCCCCAGCATTTT
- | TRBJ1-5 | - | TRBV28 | CASSRGSDSNQPQHF | TGTGCCAGCAGTCGAGGGAGTGATAGCAATCAGCCCCAGCATTTT
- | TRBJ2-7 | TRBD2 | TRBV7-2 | CASTRISGSSEQYF | TGTGCCAGCACCAGGATTAGCGGGAGTAGCGAGCAGTATTTC
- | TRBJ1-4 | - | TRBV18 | CASSYQGTNEKLFF | TGTGCCAGCTCGTACCAGGGTACTAATGAAAAACTGTTTTTT
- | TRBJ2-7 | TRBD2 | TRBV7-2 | CASSLGRGLAGIRAYEQYF | TGTGCCAGCAGCTTAGGACGCGGACTAGCGGGAATTAGAGCCTACGAGCAGTACTTC
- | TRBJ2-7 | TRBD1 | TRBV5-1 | CASSPGTGGYPEQYF | TGCGCCAGCAGCCCAGGGACAGGGGGATATCCGGAGCAGTACTTC
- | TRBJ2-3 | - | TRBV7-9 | CASHTSTDTQYF | TGTGCCAGCCATACTAGCACAGATACGCAGTATTTT
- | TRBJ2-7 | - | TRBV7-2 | CASSSTRVYPYEQYF | TGTGCCAGCAGCTCCACCAGGGTTTACCCCTACGAGCAGTACTTC
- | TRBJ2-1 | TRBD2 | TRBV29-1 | CTGAGGLYNEQFF | TGCACCGGGGCGGGAGGGCTCTACAATGAGCAGTTCTTC
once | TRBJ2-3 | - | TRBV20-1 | CSSGTDTQYF | TGCAGTAGCGGCACAGATACGCAGTATTTT
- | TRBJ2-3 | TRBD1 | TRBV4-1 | CASSRGTATSTDTQYF | TGCGCCAGCAGCCGTGGGACAGCAACTAGCACAGATACGCAGTATTTT